This T cell receptor (beta chain) was found in a study of blood T cell repertoires in COVID-19. Overall study context: Samples taken during acute and convalescent COVID-19 were collected in the United States, Italy and Spain.

V lost 3 bases and J 1 base, leaving 13 bases between the germline ends. The V gene's germline CDR1 is MNHEY and CDR2 SVGAGI. The CDR3 consists of 16 residues. Assay: immunoSEQ multiplex PCR; the TCRdb copy retains only in-frame clones and omits some. The sample has 4,000 to 6,000 clones, 82% seen once. The receptor was isolated from a man aged 65 to 79 with active COVID-19. Sequencing was done on a sample of peripheral blood. The V and J genes are TRBV6-5 and TRBJ1-5; D remains unclear. The CDR3 DNA follows: TGTGCCAGCAGTTATGAGCGGGAGGGAAGCAATCAGCCCCAGCATTTT. Encoded protein: CASSYEREGSNQPQHF.